This T cell receptor (beta chain) was found in a study of cytomegalovirus exposure and HLA in healthy donors. A multiplex PCR was run with 60 Vbeta primers and 13 Jbeta primers. Original analysis: In a later analysis, around 10 million of about 80 million unique beta chains occurred in at least two donors. TCRdb's copy holds only in-frame clones and misses some; the assay was immunoSEQ multiplex PCR. From that table come the V and J calls and clone size; the DNA was used to work out D and trimming. The table includes 200,000 to 250,000 clones, around nine tenths detected once. The CDR3 extends over 14 amino acids. The germline gives CDR1 SGHRS, CDR2 YFSETQ. The J segment lost 4 bases and the V segment lost 4 bases, leaving 7 bases of the junction unmatched. This clone was observed once. Its antigen is unidentified. Study-level points and caveats: A prior analysis recorded that most TCR beta V segments were productive about 87% or about 30% of the time.

The study sampled nominally healthy donors, though unrecorded immune exposures were likely. The chain combines TRBV5-1 with TRBJ1-1, with TRBD1 matching over 7 bases. The source material was PBMCs. The TCR sequence derives from a woman between 18 and 29 years old in good health and CMV-seronegative. CDR3 sequence: CASSERDRLTEAFF. The CDR3 DNA follows: TGCGCCAGCAGCGAGAGGGACAGACTCACTGAAGCTTTCTTT.